This T cell receptor (beta chain) is drawn from a study of tumor-infiltrating lymphocytes in localized non-small cell lung cancer. Study summary: From each patient, both tumor and uninvolved lung, non-adjacent to tumor, were sampled.

This clone was detected a few times. Antigen specificity is unknown. Study conclusions and caveats: Compared with uninvolved lung, tumors showed higher T cell infiltration by TCRbeta sequencing. Available tissue quantity limited TCR sequencing to a patient subset. IM1 and IM2 tumors showed no difference in T-cell fraction.

Germline V gives CDR1 KGHSH, CDR2 LQKENI. The CDR3 runs to 13 residues. Trimming took off 6 bases at V and 6 bases at J, with 14 bases between the two ends. Sequencing used immunoSEQ multiplex PCR; TCRdb keeps in-frame clones, though not all of them. The sample consists of some 8,000 clones, more than 65% of them appearing once. The sample taken for sequencing was lung tumor tissue. The receptor was isolated from a human donor with non-small cell lung cancer. The chain combines TRBV18 with TRBJ1-1, with a weak D call TRBD1 (5 bases). CDR3 sequence: CASSGTVSAEAFF. The CDR3 region has the DNA TGTGCCAGCTCGGGGACGGTGAGCGCTGAAGCTTTCTTT.